This TCR beta chain is from a study of cytomegalovirus exposure and HLA in healthy donors. Overall study findings and caveats: After further analysis at a later stage, around 17,000 TCR beta sequences were associated with HLA alleles at 0.05 false discovery rate. The study recorded more than 150 TCR beta chains that were cytomegalovirus-associated.

CDR3 length: 14 amino acids. Per germline, CDR1 LNHDA and CDR2 SQIVND (reference sequence). The J segment lost 5 bases and the V segment lost 5 bases, leaving 6 bases of the junction unmatched. This clone was seen a few times. Antigen unknown. 13 Jbeta primers and 60 Vbeta primers were used for the PCR. Produced via immunoSEQ multiplex PCR; TCRdb's table is partial and in-frame only. This table has 75,000 to 90,000 clones, around a tenth appearing once. Input material: PBMCs. The receptor's source is a man in his fifties or sixties in good health and CMV-seropositive. The rearrangement joins TRBV19 to TRBJ1-1, with TRBD1 identical over 9 bases. The CDR3 DNA reads TGTGCCAGTAGTTCGACAGGGGGGCGGACTGAAGCTTTCTTT. Its translation: CASSSTGGRTEAFF. Full variable domain (remainder filled in from reference TRBV19 and TRBJ1-1): DGGITQSPKYLFRKEGQNVTLSCEQNLNHDAMYWYRQDPGQGLRLIYYSQIVNDFQKGDIAEGYSVSREKKESFPLTVTSAQKNPTAFYLCASSSTGGRTEAFFGQGTRLTVV.